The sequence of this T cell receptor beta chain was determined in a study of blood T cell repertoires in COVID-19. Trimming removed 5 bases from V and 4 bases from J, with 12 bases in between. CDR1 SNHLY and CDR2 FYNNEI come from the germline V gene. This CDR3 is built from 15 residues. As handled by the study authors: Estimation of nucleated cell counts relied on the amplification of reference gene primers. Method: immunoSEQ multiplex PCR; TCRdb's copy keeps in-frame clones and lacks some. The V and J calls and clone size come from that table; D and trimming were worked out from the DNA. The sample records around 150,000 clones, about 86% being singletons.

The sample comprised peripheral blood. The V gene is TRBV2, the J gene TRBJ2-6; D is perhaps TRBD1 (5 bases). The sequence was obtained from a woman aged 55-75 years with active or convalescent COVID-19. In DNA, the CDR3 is TGTGCCAGCAGTCCCAAGGGGCCAGGGGCCAACGTCCTGACTTTC. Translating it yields CASSPKGPGANVLTF.